A selection of T cell receptor beta chains follows, all from one sample in a study of blood T cells in healthy people across ages. TCRdb re-analysed the 5' RACE reads in MiXCR, keeping a single row per CDR3 protein. The sample has about 800,000 distinct CDR3 sequences, 25% seen once. This sample also belongs to another study, concerning T cells of mothers and their children.

What was sequenced was blood. The receptor set was obtained from a boy aged 5-17 years in good health. Each CDR3 is given with its conserved first and last residue. Fields, in order: V gene, D gene, clone size, J gene, CDR3 protein, CDR3 DNA. The D gene is left open where the match is weak. Clone size is not always given. Where it is, it says once, few, many or a class for expanded clones.

TRBV29-1	TRBD1	few	TRBJ1-4	CSGNRGTNEKLFF	TGTAGCGGTAACAGGGGCACTAATGAAAAACTGTTTTTT
TRBV5-1	NA	few	TRBJ1-2	CASSLEAQGKTYGYTF	TGCGCCAGCAGCTTGGAGGCGCAGGGCAAAACCTATGGCTACACCTTC
TRBV30	NA	NA	TRBJ1-4	CAWRKKAANEKLFF	TGTGCCTGGAGAAAGAAGGCGGCTAATGAAAAACTGTTTTTT
TRBV7-2	TRBD1	few	TRBJ2-2	CASSPDRGLLTGELFF	TGTGCCAGCAGCCCCGACAGGGGGCTTCTCACCGGGGAGCTGTTTTTT
TRBV9	NA	few	TRBJ2-7	CASSTGRLSYEQYF	TGTGCCAGCAGCACCGGACGGCTCTCCTACGAGCAGTACTTC
TRBV28	NA	NA	TRBJ1-1	CASSLREKGGPGTEAFF	TGTGCCAGCAGTTTACGGGAAAAGGGGGGCCCAGGGACTGAAGCTTTCTTT
TRBV28	TRBD1	many	TRBJ1-1	CASSPLDRDDTEAFF	TGTGCCAGCAGCCCTCTGGACAGGGATGACACTGAAGCTTTCTTT
TRBV29-1	NA	NA	TRBJ1-2	CSVGRTDNYGYTF	TGCAGCGTAGGAAGGACCGATAACTATGGCTACACCTTC
TRBV7-2	NA	NA	TRBJ2-4	CASSSGPPGSKNIQYF	TGTGCCAGCAGCTCCGGGCCCCCAGGGTCCAAAAACATTCAGTACTTC
TRBV6-1	NA	NA	TRBJ2-7	CASSEVNRADEQYF	TGTGCCAGCAGTGAAGTTAATCGGGCGGACGAGCAGTACTTC
TRBV14	NA	NA	TRBJ1-4	CASSQDLTANEKLFF	TGTGCCAGCAGCCAAGATTTAACAGCTAATGAAAAACTGTTTTTT
TRBV18	NA	NA	TRBJ1-1	CASSPVDPDTEAFF	TGTGCCAGCTCACCCGTGGATCCGGACACTGAAGCTTTCTTT
TRBV5-1	NA	NA	TRBJ2-2	CASSFGDNTGELFF	TGCGCCAGCAGCTTCGGAGACAACACCGGGGAGCTGTTTTTT
TRBV20-1	TRBD2	few	TRBJ2-7	CSASVGGRAYEQYF	TGCAGTGCTAGTGTTGGGGGGAGGGCTTACGAGCAGTACTTC
TRBV11-2	TRBD2	few	TRBJ2-7	CASSLGPSREGLYEQYF	TGTGCCAGCAGTCTAGGGCCGTCACGGGAGGGCCTCTACGAGCAGTACTTC
TRBV20-1	NA	few	TRBJ2-7	CSASVQREDEQYF	TGCAGTGCTAGTGTACAGAGGGAGGACGAGCAGTACTTC
TRBV5-1	NA	few	TRBJ1-4	CASRPQQGTNEKLFF	TGCGCCAGCAGGCCTCAACAGGGAACTAATGAAAAACTGTTTTTT
TRBV20-1	NA	NA	TRBJ1-2	CSARDKEVYGYTF	TGCAGTGCTAGAGATAAAGAGGTCTATGGCTACACCTTC
TRBV7-9	NA	NA	TRBJ2-1	CASSPQQGEQFF	TGTGCCAGCAGCCCACAACAGGGCGAGCAGTTCTTC
TRBV7-8	NA	few	TRBJ2-4	CASSLGSRGQGNIQYF	TGTGCCAGCAGCTTAGGTTCTAGGGGCCAGGGAAACATTCAGTACTTC
TRBV12-3/TRBV12-4	NA	many	TRBJ2-7	CASSFKYEQYF	TGTGCCAGCAGCTTCAAATACGAGCAGTACTTC
TRBV20-1	TRBD1	NA	TRBJ2-5	CSARGDWGQGETGGEETQYF	TGCAGTGCTAGGGGTGATTGGGGACAGGGAGAAACCGGTGGTGAAGAGACCCAGTACTTC
TRBV7-9	NA	few	TRBJ2-1	CASSRGGFNEQFF	TGTGCCAGCAGCCGGGGAGGTTTCAATGAGCAGTTCTTC
TRBV7-9	NA	NA	TRBJ2-1	CASSRRGASYNEQFF	TGTGCCAGCAGCCGGAGAGGGGCCTCCTACAATGAGCAGTTCTTC